This T cell receptor (beta chain) was observed in a study of T cell repertoires in aging, cancer and after chemotherapy. Study-level findings and limits: In healthy donors, age-related TCR diversity loss mainly reflected lost richness.

TRB rearrangements spanning V, D and J were amplified using mixed TRB-A/B primers. TCRdb re-called the multiplex PCR reads with MiXCR, one entry per CDR3 protein. There are around 13,000 distinct CDR3 sequences in the sample; under 35% occur only once, and around 9.9% lies in the top ten. TCR beta rearrangements were amplified from peripheral blood genomic DNA. The germline V gene encodes CDR1 SGHDT and CDR2 YYEEEE. Trimming cost V 0 bases and J 4 bases, with 11 bases left between them. The CDR3 spans 14 residues. This clonotype is classed as medium-sized. Its target is not known. The sequencing input was blood. This clonotype originated in a human donor with a blood cancer. The chain combines TRBV5-6 with TRBJ2-7, with D perhaps TRBD1 (6 bases). The CDR3 sequence is CASSLGQGIYEQYV. The CDR3 region has the DNA TGTGCCAGCAGCTTGGGGCAGGGGATTTACGAGCAGTACGTC.